This TCR beta chain is from a study of blood T cell repertoires in COVID-19. Study overall: T cells, B-cell-depleted T cells, or PBMCs provided the cDNA or gDNA that served as material.

This CDR3 spans 13 amino acids. V dropped 5 bases and J dropped 8 bases, with 13 bases sitting between them. CDR1 and CDR2 (germline): MNHEY, SVGAGI. This table comes from immunoSEQ multiplex PCR, and its TCRdb copy is limited to in-frame clones, with some not included. The data hold some 270,000 clones, with 65% to 90% observed a single time. The participants were between about 18 and 90 years old and came from under 25 US areas. Only one count was recorded for this clone. The receptor's source is a woman in her forties or fifties with acute COVID-19. The chain joins TRBV6-5 to TRBJ1-3, with a tentative D call TRBD1 (6 bases). Sample: PBMCs or T cells enriched from blood (not recorded which). Here the CDR3 reads CASSTVGAHTIYF. The CDR3 DNA follows: TGTGCCAGCAGTACAGTGGGGGCACACACCATATATTTT.